Below are 20 T cell receptor beta chains sequenced from a single sample in a study of control samples from healthy donors and cancer patients. TCRdb's table, derived via immunoSEQ multiplex PCR, lists solely in-frame clones and lacks some. This table has about 140,000 clones, roughly 89% appearing once. Sequenced: blood. All receptors derive from a man aged 18 to 35 in good health.

The chain is built from TRBV4-1 and TRBJ2-3; 10 bases match TRBD1. V trimming: 5 bases; J trimming: 5 bases; junction bases outside the gene matches: 10. This CDR3 has 16 residues. Germline V gives CDR1 MGHRA, CDR2 YSYEKL. The CDR3 loop reads CASSGRDRGGGDTQYF. Written as DNA, the CDR3 is TGCGCCAGCAGCGGCCGGGACAGGGGTGGAGGAGATACGCAGTATTTT.

The chain combines TRBV7-9 with TRBJ2-1; 8 positions agree with TRBD2. V dropped 6 bases and J dropped 12; count of bases not matched to a gene: 7. The CDR3 contains 12 residues. Germline CDR1 reads SEHNR; CDR2 reads FQNEAQ (reference sequence). The CDR3 region has the DNA TGTGCCAGCAGTCCCAGCGGGGGTTGGCAGTTCTTC. Protein: CASSPSGGWQFF.

This chain connects TRBV5-1 to TRBJ1-1; 7 nucleotides match TRBD1. V shed 0 bases, J shed 5 bases, and the junction held 7 bases outside the gene matches. Per the germline V gene, CDR1 is SGHRS and CDR2 is YFSETQ. There are 15 residues in the CDR3. The CDR3 protein is CASSLADREGTEAFF. In DNA form, the CDR3 reads TGCGCCAGCAGCTTGGCCGACAGGGAAGGAACTGAAGCTTTCTTT.

Only one count was recorded for this clone. The chain is built from TRBV7-8 and TRBJ1-2; TRBD1 matches 10 bases. Germline lookup yields CDR1 SGHVS and CDR2 FQNEAQ. V lost 4 bases and J lost 4; bases outside the gene matches: 9. CDR3 length: 16 residues. CDR3 amino acids: CASSSGTGAPPYGYTF. Written as DNA, the CDR3 is TGTGCCAGCAGCTCCGGGACAGGGGCCCCTCCCTATGGCTACACCTTC.

The V call is TRBV21-1, the J call TRBJ1-2. TRBV21-1 is a known pseudogene. The CDR3 extends over 14 amino acids. As DNA, the CDR3 is TGTGCCAGCAGCAATATCCCGGCGGACTATGGCTACACCTTC. It codes for CASSNIPADYGYTF.

The chain employs TRBV5-6 and TRBJ1-1; D is possibly TRBD1 (6 bases). The CDR3 is made up of 14 amino acids. Germline V gene data show CDR1 as SGHDT and CDR2 as YYEEEE. Trimming removed 0 bases from V and 11 bases from J, with 17 bases in between. This CDR3 is CASSLASGGAGAFF. DNA of the CDR3: TGTGCCAGCAGCTTGGCCTCCGGGGGCGCGGGGGCTTTCTTT.

The chain is built from TRBV11-2 and TRBJ2-5, with TRBD1 identical over 8 bases. The CDR3 spans 14 residues. Trimming removed 5 bases from V and 2 bases from J; junction bases left unmatched: 4. Per the germline V gene, CDR1 is SGHAT and CDR2 is FQNNGV. The CDR3 region has the DNA TGTGCCAGCAGCCGAGACAGGGGACAAGAGACCCAGTACTTC. This encodes CASSRDRGQETQYF.

The chain combines TRBV7-9 with TRBJ1-1; D is unresolved. This CDR3 region has 13 residues. With 1 base removed from V and 8 bases from J, the gap between germline ends came to 11 bases. Germline CDR1 and CDR2: SEHNR and FQNEAQ (reference sequence). CDR3 DNA: TGTGCCAGCAGCTTAGTTTGGCAGCACGAAGCTTTCTTT. As protein: CASSLVWQHEAFF. The whole variable domain, filled in from reference TRBV7-9 and TRBJ1-1, reads DTGVSQNPRHKITKRGQNVTFRCDPISEHNRLYWYRQTLGQGPEFLTYFQNEAQLEKSRLLSDRFSAERPKGSFSTLEIQRTEQGDSAMYLCASSLVWQHEAFFGQGTRLTVV.

The chain joins TRBV5-5 to TRBJ1-5; 10 bases agree with TRBD1. Germline V gene lookup returns CDR1 SGHKS and CDR2 YYEKEE (reference sequence). After removal of 3 bases from V and 3 bases from J, the junction contained 3 bases not matched to a gene. This CDR3 spans 15 amino acids. The DNA of the CDR3 is TGTGCCAGCAGCTGGGGGACAGGGGACAATCAGCCCCAGCATTTT. This sequence encodes CASSWGTGDNQPQHF. Supplemented by reference TRBV5-5 and TRBJ1-5, the full variable domain reads DAGVTQSPTHLIKTRGQQVTLRCSPISGHKSVSWYQQVLGQGPQFIFQYYEKEERGRGNFPDRFSARQFPNYSSELNVNALLLGDSALYLCASSWGTGDNQPQHFGDGTRLSIL.

The chain recombines TRBV19 with TRBJ1-6; no reliable D call. The V and J ends lost 4 bases and 4 bases respectively, with 11 bases between them. The CDR3 has 15 amino acids. Germline V gene data show CDR1 as LNHDA and CDR2 as SQIVND (reference sequence). The CDR3 DNA sequence: TGTGCCAGTAGTAATGCGGCGGAGTATAATTCACCCCTCCACTTT. Amino acid sequence: CASSNAAEYNSPLHF.

This chain joins TRBV11-2 and TRBJ2-1; 11 nucleotides match TRBD1. The CDR3 consists of 15 residues. Germline V gives CDR1 SGHAT, CDR2 FQNNGV. Trimming cost V 5 bases and J 6 bases; bases outside gene matches: 6. In DNA, the CDR3 is TGTGCCAGCAGCACCCGGGACAGGGGGGGCAATGAGCAGTTCTTC. Residues: CASSTRDRGGNEQFF.

The chain recombines TRBV19 with TRBJ2-5, with 8 nucleotides matching TRBD1. The germline CDR1 and CDR2 sequences are LNHDA and SQIVND (reference sequence). This CDR3 comprises 15 residues. Losses at the gene ends were 5 bases for V and 5 bases for J; bases not matched to a gene: 10. CDR3 sequence reads: CASSPSRTGFETQYF. The CDR3 bases are TGTGCCAGTAGTCCATCCCGGACAGGGTTTGAGACCCAGTACTTC.

The table lists this clone with a count of one. The chain uses TRBV6-2 or TRBV6-3 and TRBJ1-1; D is ambiguous. V lost 3 bases, J lost 1 base, and 9 bases lay in between. CDR3 size: 14 residues. Germline V gene sequence: CDR1 MNHEY, CDR2 SVGEGT. The CDR3 here is CASSYSQTNTEAFF. The CDR3 DNA reads TGTGCCAGCAGTTATTCGCAGACGAACACTGAAGCTTTCTTT.

The rearrangement links TRBV4-3 to TRBJ1-2; D gene uncertain. Trimming left V 1 base short and J 6 bases short, with 9 bases between. The CDR3 is 13 amino acids. CDR1 and CDR2 (germline): LGHNA, YSLEER. As DNA, the CDR3 is TGCGCCAGCAGCCAAGTAGCAGGAAATGGCTACACCTTC. Its translation: CASSQVAGNGYTF.

This clone was detected only once. This sequence joins TRBV28 and TRBJ1-3; 7 bases match TRBD1. CDR1 MDHEN and CDR2 SYDVKM come from the germline V gene. V lost 5 bases and J lost 3; bases outside the gene matches: 10. The CDR3 has 16 residues. The DNA of the CDR3 is TGTGCCAGCAGTCCCGTGGACAGGTTTTATGGAAACACCATATATTTT. This codes for CASSPVDRFYGNTIYF.

This clone is a singleton in its sample. The rearrangement uses TRBV6-5 and TRBJ1-1; 8 bases line up with TRBD1. After removal of 7 bases from V and 4 bases from J, the junction contained 5 bases not matched to a gene. Germline V lookup: CDR1 MNHEY, CDR2 SVGAGI. This CDR3 region has 13 residues. The CDR3 nucleotides are TGTGCCAGCACTCCGACAGGGGCCACTGAAGCTTTCTTT. Its translation is CASTPTGATEAFF.

The CDR3 sequence: CAWSGGTGLNQPQHF. The CDR3 bases are TGTGCCTGGAGTGGGGGGACAGGGCTAAATCAGCCCCAGCATTTT. The chain carries TRBV30 and TRBJ1-5; 9 bases map to TRBD1. Trimming took 1 base from V and 4 from J; bases not matched to a gene: 5. Germline V gene data show CDR1 as GTSNPN and CDR2 as SVGIG (reference sequence). This CDR3 comprises 15 residues.

V is TRBV7-9 and J is TRBJ2-2; D perhaps matches TRBD1 (7 bases). The germline V gene encodes CDR1 SEHNR and CDR2 FQNEAQ (reference sequence). The CDR3 is 18 amino acids. Trimming stripped 2 bases from V and 6 bases from J, with 22 bases between. The CDR3 here is CASSLSLGGGSFAGELFF. CDR3 nucleotides: TGTGCCAGCAGCTTAAGCTTAGGAGGGGGCTCTTTTGCCGGGGAGCTGTTTTTT.

The chain links TRBV10-3 to TRBJ2-3; D remains ambiguous. The V and J ends lost 3 bases and 0 bases respectively, with 16 bases between them. The germline CDR1 and CDR2 sequences are ENHRY and SYGVKD. The CDR3 is 17 residues long. CDR3 sequence (DNA): TGTGCCATCAGTGACTTTGGCACTGGGTCTAGCACAGATACGCAGTATTTT. Protein product: CAISDFGTGSSTDTQYF.

The chain is built from TRBV5-4 and TRBJ1-1; possibly TRBD1 for D (6 bases). The germline CDR1 and CDR2 sequences are SGHNT and YYREEE (reference sequence). This CDR3 region has 15 residues. Trimming removed 0 bases from V and 1 base from J, with 10 bases in between. CDR3 sequence (DNA): TGTGCCAGCAGCTTGGAGCCACAGGGGAACACTGAAGCTTTCTTT. This translates into CASSLEPQGNTEAFF. The complete variable domain, with remaining parts taken from reference TRBV5-4 and TRBJ1-1, reads ETGVTQSPTHLIKTRGQQVTLRCSSQSGHNTVSWYQQALGQGPQFIFQYYREEENGRGNFPPRFSGLQFPNYSSELNVNALELDDSALYLCASSLEPQGNTEAFFGQGTRLTVV.